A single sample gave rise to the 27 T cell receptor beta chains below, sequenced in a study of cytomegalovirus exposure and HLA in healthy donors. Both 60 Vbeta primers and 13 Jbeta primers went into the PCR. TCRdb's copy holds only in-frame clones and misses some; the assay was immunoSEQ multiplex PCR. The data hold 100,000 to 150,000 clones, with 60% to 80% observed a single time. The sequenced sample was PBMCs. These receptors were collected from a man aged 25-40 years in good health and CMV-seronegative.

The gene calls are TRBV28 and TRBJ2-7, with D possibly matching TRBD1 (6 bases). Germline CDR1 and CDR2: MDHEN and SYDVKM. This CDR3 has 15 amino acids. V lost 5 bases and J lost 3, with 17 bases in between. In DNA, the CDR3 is TGTGCCAGCAGTCCCCTGTCGGGACACTACTACGAGCAGTACTTC. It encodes CASSPLSGHYYEQYF.

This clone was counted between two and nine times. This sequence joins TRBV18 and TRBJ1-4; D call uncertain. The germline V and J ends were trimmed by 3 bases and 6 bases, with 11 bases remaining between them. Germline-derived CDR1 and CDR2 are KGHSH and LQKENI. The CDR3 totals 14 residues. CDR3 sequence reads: CASSPRRSDEKLFF. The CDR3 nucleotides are TGTGCCAGCTCACCGCGGCGAAGCGATGAAAAACTGTTTTTT.

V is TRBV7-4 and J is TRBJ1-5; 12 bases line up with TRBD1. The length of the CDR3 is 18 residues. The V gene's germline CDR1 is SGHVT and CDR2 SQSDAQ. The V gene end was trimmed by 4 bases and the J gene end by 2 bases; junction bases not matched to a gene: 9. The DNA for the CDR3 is TGTGCCAGCAGCTCGGCCGGGACAGGGGGCGCGGGCAATCAGCCCCAGCATTTT. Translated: CASSSAGTGGAGNQPQHF.

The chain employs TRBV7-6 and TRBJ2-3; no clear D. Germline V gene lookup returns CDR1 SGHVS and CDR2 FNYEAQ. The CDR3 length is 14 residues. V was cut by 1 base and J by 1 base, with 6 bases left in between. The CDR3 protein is CASSLVRGTDTQYF. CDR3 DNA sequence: TGTGCCAGCAGCTTAGTCCGGGGCACAGATACGCAGTATTTT.

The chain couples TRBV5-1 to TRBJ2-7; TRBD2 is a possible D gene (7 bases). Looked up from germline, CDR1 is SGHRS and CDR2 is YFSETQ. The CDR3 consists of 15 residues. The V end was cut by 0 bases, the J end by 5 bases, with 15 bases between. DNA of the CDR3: TGCGCCAGCAGCTTGGGGGGGGGCCCCACTAACGAGCAGTACTTC. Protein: CASSLGGGPTNEQYF.

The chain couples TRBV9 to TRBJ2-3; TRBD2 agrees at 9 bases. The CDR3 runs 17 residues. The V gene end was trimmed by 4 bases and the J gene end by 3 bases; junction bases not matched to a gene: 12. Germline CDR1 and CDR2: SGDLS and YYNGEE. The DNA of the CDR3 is TGTGCCAGCAGCCGGGGGACCGGCGGGGGGGTTACAGATACGCAGTATTTT. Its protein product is CASSRGTGGGVTDTQYF.

CDR3 in DNA: TGTGCCAGCAGCTTAGAGAGGCTAGCGGGGGTGCAGTTCTTC. Its protein product is CASSLERLAGVQFF. The chain uses TRBV11-2 and TRBJ2-1; 10 nucleotides line up with TRBD2. Germline V gene data show CDR1 as SGHAT and CDR2 as FQNNGV. The CDR3 is 14 amino acids. The trim removed 0 bases at V and 12 bases at J, leaving 5 bases unmatched. Filled out from reference TRBV11-2 and TRBJ2-1, the complete variable domain reads EAGVAQSPRYKIIEKRQSVAFWCNPISGHATLYWYQQILGQGPKLLIQFQNNGVVDDSQLPKDRFSAERLKGVDSTLKIQPAKLEDSAVYLCASSLERLAGVQFFGPGTRLTVL.

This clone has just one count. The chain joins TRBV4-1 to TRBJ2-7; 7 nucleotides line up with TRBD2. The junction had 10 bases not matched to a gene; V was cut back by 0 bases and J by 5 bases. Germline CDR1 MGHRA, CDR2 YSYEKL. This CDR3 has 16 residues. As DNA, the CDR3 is TGCGCCAGCAGCCAAGATATGGCTAGCGGTAGCGACGAGCAGTACTTC. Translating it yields CASSQDMASGSDEQYF.

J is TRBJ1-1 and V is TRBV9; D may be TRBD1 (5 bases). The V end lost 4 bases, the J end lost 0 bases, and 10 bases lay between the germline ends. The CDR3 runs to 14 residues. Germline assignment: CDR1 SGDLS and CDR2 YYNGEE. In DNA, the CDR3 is TGTGCCAGCAGCTGGGGCGGCATGAACACTGAAGCTTTCTTT. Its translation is CASSWGGMNTEAFF.

The CDR3 protein is CASSPHRGRVYNEQFF. The CDR3 bases are TGTGCCAGCAGCCCACACAGGGGGCGGGTCTACAATGAGCAGTTCTTC. The chain has TRBV14 and TRBJ2-1, with 9 bases that match TRBD1. The CDR3 extends over 16 amino acids. Losses at the gene ends were 4 bases for V and 3 bases for J; bases not matched to a gene: 7. From germline, CDR1 is SGHDN and CDR2 FVKESK.

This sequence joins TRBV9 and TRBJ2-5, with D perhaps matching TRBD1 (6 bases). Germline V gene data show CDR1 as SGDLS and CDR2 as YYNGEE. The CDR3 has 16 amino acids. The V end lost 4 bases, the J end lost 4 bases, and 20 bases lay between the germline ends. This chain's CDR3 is CASSPRIPGVGETQYF. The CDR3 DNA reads TGTGCCAGCAGCCCGAGAATCCCAGGGGTGGGAGAGACCCAGTACTTC. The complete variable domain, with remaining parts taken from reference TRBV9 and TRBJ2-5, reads DSGVTQTPKHLITATGQRVTLRCSPRSGDLSVYWYQQSLDQGLQFLIQYYNGEERAKGNILERFSAQQFPDLHSELNLSSLELGDSALYFCASSPRIPGVGETQYFGPGTRLLVL.

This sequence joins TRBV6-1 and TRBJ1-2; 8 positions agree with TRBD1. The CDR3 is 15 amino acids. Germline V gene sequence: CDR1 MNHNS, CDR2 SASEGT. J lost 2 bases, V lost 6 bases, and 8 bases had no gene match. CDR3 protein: CASRNQGQVNYGYTF. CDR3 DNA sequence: TGTGCCAGCAGAAACCAGGGACAGGTGAACTATGGCTACACCTTC.

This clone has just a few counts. Here the CDR3 reads CSVVGTVSYNEQFF. The CDR3 nucleotides read TGCAGCGTTGTCGGGACAGTCTCCTACAATGAGCAGTTCTTC. This rearrangement joins TRBV29-1 to TRBJ2-1, with TRBD1 matching over 7 bases. Losses at the gene ends were 4 bases for V and 0 bases for J; bases not matched to a gene: 3. The CDR3 consists of 14 residues. In germline, CDR1 is SQVTM, CDR2 ANQGSEA.

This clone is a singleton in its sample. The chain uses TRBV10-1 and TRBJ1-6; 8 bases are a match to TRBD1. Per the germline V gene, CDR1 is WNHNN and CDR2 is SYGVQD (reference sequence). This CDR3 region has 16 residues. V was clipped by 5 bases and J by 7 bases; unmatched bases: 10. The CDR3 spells CASSPGGSVGNSPLHF. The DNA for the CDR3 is TGCGCCAGCAGTCCAGGGGGCTCGGTCGGGAATTCACCCCTCCACTTT.

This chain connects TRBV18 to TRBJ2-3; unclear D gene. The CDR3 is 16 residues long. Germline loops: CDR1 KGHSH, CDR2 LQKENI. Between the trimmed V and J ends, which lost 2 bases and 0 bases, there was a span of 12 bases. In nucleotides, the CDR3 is TGTGCCAGCTCACCAAAGGAGCAGTCAAGCACAGATACGCAGTATTTT. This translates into CASSPKEQSSTDTQYF.

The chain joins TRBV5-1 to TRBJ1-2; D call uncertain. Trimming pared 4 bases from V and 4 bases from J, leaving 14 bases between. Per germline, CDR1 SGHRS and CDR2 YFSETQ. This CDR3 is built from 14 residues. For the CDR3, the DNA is TGCGCCAGCAGCCTAGGTCGTACATTCTATGGCTACACCTTC. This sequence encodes CASSLGRTFYGYTF.

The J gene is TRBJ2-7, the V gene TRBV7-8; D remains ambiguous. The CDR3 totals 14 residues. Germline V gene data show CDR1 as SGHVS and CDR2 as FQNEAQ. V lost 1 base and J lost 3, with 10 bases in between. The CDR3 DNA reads TGTGCCAGCAGCTTAGGTCGGAGTAGCTACGAGCAGTACTTC. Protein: CASSLGRSSYEQYF.

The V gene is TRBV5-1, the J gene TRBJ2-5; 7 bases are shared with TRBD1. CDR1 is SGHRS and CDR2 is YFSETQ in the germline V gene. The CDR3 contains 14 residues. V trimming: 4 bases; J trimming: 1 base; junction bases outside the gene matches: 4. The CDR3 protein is CASSQGTVQETQYF. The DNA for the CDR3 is TGCGCCAGCAGCCAGGGGACAGTCCAAGAGACCCAGTACTTC.

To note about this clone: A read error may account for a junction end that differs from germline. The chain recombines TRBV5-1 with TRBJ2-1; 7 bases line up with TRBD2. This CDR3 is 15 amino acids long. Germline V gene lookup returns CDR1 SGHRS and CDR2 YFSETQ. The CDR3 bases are TGCGCCAGCAGGTTGGGGGGGGACTCCTACAATGAGCAGTTCTTC. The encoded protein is CASRLGGDSYNEQFF.

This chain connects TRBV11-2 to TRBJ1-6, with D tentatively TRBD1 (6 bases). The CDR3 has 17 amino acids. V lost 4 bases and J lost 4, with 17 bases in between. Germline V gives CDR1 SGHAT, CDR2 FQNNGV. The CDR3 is CASSWTVPTGYNSPLHF. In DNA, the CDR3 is TGTGCCAGCAGCTGGACCGTCCCGACAGGTTATAATTCACCCCTCCACTTT. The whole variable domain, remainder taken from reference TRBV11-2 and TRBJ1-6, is EAGVAQSPRYKIIEKRQSVAFWCNPISGHATLYWYQQILGQGPKLLIQFQNNGVVDDSQLPKDRFSAERLKGVDSTLKIQPAKLEDSAVYLCASSWTVPTGYNSPLHFGNGTRLTVT.

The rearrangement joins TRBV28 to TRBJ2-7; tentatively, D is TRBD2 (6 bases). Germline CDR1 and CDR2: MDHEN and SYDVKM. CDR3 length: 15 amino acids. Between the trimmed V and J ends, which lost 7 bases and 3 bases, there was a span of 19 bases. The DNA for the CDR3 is TGTGCCAGCACCTCGCCCGGGAGCAGGGTCTACGAGCAGTACTTC. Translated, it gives CASTSPGSRVYEQYF. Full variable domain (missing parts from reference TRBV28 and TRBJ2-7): DVKVTQSSRYLVKRTGEKVFLECVQDMDHENMFWYRQDPGLGLRLIYFSYDVKMKEKGDIPEGYSVSREKKERFSLILESASTNQTSMYLCASTSPGSRVYEQYFGPGTRLTVT.

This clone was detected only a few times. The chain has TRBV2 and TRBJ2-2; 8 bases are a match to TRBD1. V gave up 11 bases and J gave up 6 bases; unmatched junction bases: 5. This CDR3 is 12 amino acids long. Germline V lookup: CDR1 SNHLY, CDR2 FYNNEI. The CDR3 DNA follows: TGTGCCCGTACAGGGGGGCCCGGGGAGCTGTTTTTT. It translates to CARTGGPGELFF.

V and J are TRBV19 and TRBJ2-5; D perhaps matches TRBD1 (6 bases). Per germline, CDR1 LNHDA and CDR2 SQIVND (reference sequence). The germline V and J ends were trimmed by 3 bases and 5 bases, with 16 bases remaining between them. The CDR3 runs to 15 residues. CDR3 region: CASSIGQGIGETQYF. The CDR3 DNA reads TGTGCCAGTAGTATTGGGCAGGGGATTGGGGAGACCCAGTACTTC.

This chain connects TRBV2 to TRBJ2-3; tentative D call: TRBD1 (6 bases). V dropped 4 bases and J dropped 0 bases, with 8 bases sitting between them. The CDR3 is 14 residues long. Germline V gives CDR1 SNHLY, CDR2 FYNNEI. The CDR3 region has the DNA TGTGCCAGCAGTGCGACAGGAAGCACAGATACGCAGTATTTT. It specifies CASSATGSTDTQYF.

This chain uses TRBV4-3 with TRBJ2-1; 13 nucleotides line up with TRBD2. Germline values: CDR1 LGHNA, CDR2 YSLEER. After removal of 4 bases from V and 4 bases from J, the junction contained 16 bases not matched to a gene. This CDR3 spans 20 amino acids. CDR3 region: CASSPTNLRTSGGLYNEQFF. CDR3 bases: TGCGCCAGCAGCCCAACAAATCTAAGGACTAGCGGGGGCCTTTACAATGAGCAGTTCTTC.

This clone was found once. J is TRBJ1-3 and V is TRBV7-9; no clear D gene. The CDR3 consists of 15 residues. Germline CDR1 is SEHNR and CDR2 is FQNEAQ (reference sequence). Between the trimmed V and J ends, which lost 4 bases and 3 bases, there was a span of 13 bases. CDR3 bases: TGTGCCAGCAGCTCTTTAGCCTTAGGTGGAAACACCATATATTTT. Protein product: CASSSLALGGNTIYF.

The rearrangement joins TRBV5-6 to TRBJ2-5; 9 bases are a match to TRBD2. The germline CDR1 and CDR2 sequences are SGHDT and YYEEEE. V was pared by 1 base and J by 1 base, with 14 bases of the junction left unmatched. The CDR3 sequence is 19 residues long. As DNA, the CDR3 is TGTGCCAGCAGCTTGATTATTGGAAGCGGGGGGCCCCCCCAAGAGACCCAGTACTTC. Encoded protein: CASSLIIGSGGPPQETQYF.